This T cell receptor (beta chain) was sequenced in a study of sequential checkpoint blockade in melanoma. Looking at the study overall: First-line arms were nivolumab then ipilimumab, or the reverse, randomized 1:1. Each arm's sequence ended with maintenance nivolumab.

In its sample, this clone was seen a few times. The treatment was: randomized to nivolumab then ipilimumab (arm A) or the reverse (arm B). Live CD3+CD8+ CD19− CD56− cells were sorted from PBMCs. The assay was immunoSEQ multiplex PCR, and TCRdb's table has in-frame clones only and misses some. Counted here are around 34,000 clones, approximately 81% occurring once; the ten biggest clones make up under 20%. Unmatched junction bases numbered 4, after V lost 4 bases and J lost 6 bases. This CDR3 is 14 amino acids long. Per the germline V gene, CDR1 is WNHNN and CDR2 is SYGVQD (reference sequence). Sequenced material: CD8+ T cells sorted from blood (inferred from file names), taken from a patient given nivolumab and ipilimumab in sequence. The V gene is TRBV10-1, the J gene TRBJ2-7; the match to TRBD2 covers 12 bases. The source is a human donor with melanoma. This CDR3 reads CASSGGLAGIEQYF. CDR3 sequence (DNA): TGCGCCAGCAGTGGCGGACTAGCGGGGATCGAGCAGTACTTC.